Shown below are 10 T cell receptor beta chains from a single sample sequenced in a study of regulatory T cells in long-lasting Graves disease. Time point defined: persistent/refractory GD, antithyroid drugs over 5 years with positive TRAb. The TCR library was made from RNA that had been extracted from PBMCs in TRIzol. Researchers made TCR beta libraries by using iRepertoire HTBI primers and running Arm-PCR on CDR3 regions. TCRdb independently ran MiXCR on the multiplex PCR reads; one entry per CDR3 protein. The sample consists of 300,000 to 500,000 distinct CDR3 sequences, around 20% of them appearing once. Sequences were derived from peripheral blood mononuclear cells (PBMCs), sampled when the disease was refractory, from a patient treated with antithyroid drugs. All receptors derive from a female donor with Graves disease.

This clonotype occurred a few times. The chain couples TRBV10-3 to TRBJ2-7, with TRBD1 as a possible D gene (6 bases). Germline CDR1 ENHRY, CDR2 SYGVKD. The CDR3 runs to 15 residues. Trimming removed 8 bases from V and 2 bases from J, with 19 bases in between. The CDR3 nucleotides read TGTGCCATCGCTGCAGCCACAGGGTCAACCTACGAGCAGTACTTC. Encoded protein: CAIAAATGSTYEQYF.

V usage is TRBV25-1 and J usage is TRBJ1-1; D not resolved. Germline V gene data show CDR1 as MGHDK and CDR2 as SYGVNS. There are 14 residues in the CDR3. Between the trimmed V and J ends, which lost 5 bases and 1 base, there was a span of 11 bases. The CDR3 nucleotides are TGTGCCAGCAGTCCCAATTGGGGGAACACTGAAGCTTTCTTT. This gives the protein CASSPNWGNTEAFF.

The chain is built from TRBV24-1 and TRBJ2-1; 7 bases align to TRBD2. The V segment lost 2 bases and the J segment 7 bases; nucleotides outside the gene matches: 16. This CDR3 is built from 18 residues. Germline loops: CDR1 KGHDR, CDR2 SFDVKD. The CDR3 sequence: CATSDSSWLAGDVNEQFF. The CDR3 DNA is TGTGCCACCAGTGATTCATCTTGGCTCGCGGGAGATGTGAATGAGCAGTTCTTC.

The chain couples TRBV27 to TRBJ2-7; TRBD2 is a possible D gene (5 bases). V gave up 6 bases and J gave up 2 bases, with 17 bases separating them. There are 15 residues in the CDR3. CDR1 MNHEY and CDR2 SMNVEV come from the germline V gene (reference sequence). CDR3 sequence (DNA): TGTGCCAGCAGAGTGGACTCCCGTCCCACCTACGAGCAGTACTTC. It yields the protein CASRVDSRPTYEQYF.

This clonotype came up many times. The chain joins TRBV10-2 to TRBJ1-5, with 7 bases identical to TRBD1. This CDR3 contains 14 residues. Germline CDR1 is WSHSY and CDR2 is SAAADI. V lost 7 bases, J lost 1 base, and 4 bases stayed unmatched. The CDR3 bases are TGCGCCAGCAAGGGGGCGGGAAGCAATCAGCCCCAGCATTTT. It yields the protein CASKGAGSNQPQHF.

This clonotype was seen only a few times. This chain connects TRBV10-3 to TRBJ2-2; D gene ambiguous. Between the trimmed V and J ends, which lost 6 bases and 6 bases, there was a span of 17 bases. Germline V CDR1 and CDR2: ENHRY, SYGVKD. The CDR3 covers 15 residues. CDR3 sequence: CAISSAAERPGELFF. The CDR3 DNA follows: TGTGCCATCAGCTCAGCAGCCGAGAGACCCGGGGAGCTGTTTTTT.

This clonotype came up many times. The chain carries TRBV12-3 or TRBV12-4 and TRBJ2-3; tentative D call: TRBD2 (6 bases). Trimming shortened V by 2 bases and J by 5 bases, and 11 bases separated the two germline ends. The CDR3 is 14 residues long. CDR3 sequence (DNA): TGTGCCAGCAGTTTACCGGGACTCCGAGATACGCAGTATTTT. The encoded protein is CASSLPGLRDTQYF.

The chain is built from TRBV19 and TRBJ2-6; the match to TRBD1 covers 9 bases. Unmatched junction bases numbered 9, after V lost 5 bases and J lost 4 bases. Germline CDR1 LNHDA, CDR2 SQIVND (reference sequence). This CDR3 has 17 residues. The DNA of the CDR3 is TGTGCCAGTAGTCAAAACAGGGGGCTAGGAGGGGCCAACGTCCTGACTTTC. This gives the protein CASSQNRGLGGANVLTF.

This clonotype was counted a few times. V usage is TRBV20-1 and J usage is TRBJ2-7, with a tentative D call TRBD1 (6 bases). V gave up 1 base and J gave up 7 bases, with 17 bases separating them. The germline V gene has CDR1 DFQATT and CDR2 SNEGSKA (reference sequence). CDR3 length: 14 residues. In DNA form, the CDR3 reads TGCAGTGCTAGAGTGGAACAGGGCCCGTGGGAGCAGTACTTC. It encodes CSARVEQGPWEQYF.

In its sample, this clonotype was seen a few times. The DNA for the CDR3 is TGTGCCAGCAGTTACCCCCCCCCGGGACAGACCTACGAGCAGTACTTC. It encodes CASSYPPPGQTYEQYF. J is TRBJ2-7 and V is TRBV6-5; 7 bases are shared with TRBD1. With 2 bases clipped from V and 2 bases from J, the junction kept 9 bases outside the gene matches. The CDR3 extends over 16 amino acids. Germline CDR1 reads MNHEY; CDR2 reads SVGAGI.